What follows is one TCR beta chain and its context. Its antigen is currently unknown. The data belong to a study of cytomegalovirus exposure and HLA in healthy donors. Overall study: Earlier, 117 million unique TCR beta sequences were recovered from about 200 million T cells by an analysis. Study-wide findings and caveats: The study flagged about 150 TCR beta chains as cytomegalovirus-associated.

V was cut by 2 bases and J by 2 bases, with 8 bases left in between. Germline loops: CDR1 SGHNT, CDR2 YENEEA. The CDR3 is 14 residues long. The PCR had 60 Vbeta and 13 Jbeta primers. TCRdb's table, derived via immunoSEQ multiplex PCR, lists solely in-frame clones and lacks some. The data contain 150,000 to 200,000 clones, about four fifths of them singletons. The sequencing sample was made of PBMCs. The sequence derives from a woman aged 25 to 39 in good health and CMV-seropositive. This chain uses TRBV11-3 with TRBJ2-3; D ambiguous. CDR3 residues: CASSLTPSTDTQYF. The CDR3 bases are TGTGCCAGCAGCTTAACACCCTCCACAGATACGCAGTATTTT.